One sample yielded the 24 T cell receptor beta chains listed below, sequenced in a study of Graves' ophthalmopathy and Graves' hyperthyroidism. CDR3 regions of TCR beta were amplified from RNA transcripts. HTBI primers served in a first-round RT-PCR, which a second-round multiplex PCR followed. A single record per CDR3 protein comes from TCRdb applying MiXCR to the multiplex PCR reads. The repertoire holds about 500,000 distinct CDR3 sequences, with approximately 37% as singletons. The sequenced sample was peripheral blood or thyroid tissue (not recorded which). The receptors originated from an adult man with Graves' hyperthyroidism.

This clonotype was seen repeatedly, ten times or more. The gene calls are TRBV10-3 and TRBJ1-1; 8 bases agree with TRBD1. CDR1 and CDR2 from the germline V gene are ENHRY and SYGVKD. The CDR3 has 13 amino acids. Trimming at V came to 10 bases and at J to 2 bases, leaving 6 bases not matched to a gene. The CDR3 is CATQTGVNTEAFF. CDR3 DNA: TGTGCCACCCAGACAGGGGTCAACACTGAAGCTTTCTTT.

The genes are TRBV7-4 and TRBJ2-7; weak D call: TRBD2 (7 bases). Germline loops: CDR1 SGHVT, CDR2 SQSDAQ. The CDR3 spans 13 residues. V was pared by 3 bases and J by 11 bases, with 17 bases between. CDR3 DNA sequence: TGTGCCAGCAGCTTTGAGGGAGGGGGTTCGAAGTACTTC. This gives the protein CASSFEGGGSKYF. Full variable domain (rest looked up from reference TRBV7-4 and TRBJ2-7): GAGVSQSPRYKVAKRGRDVALRCDSISGHVTLYWYRQTLGQGSEVLTYSQSDAQRDKSGRPSGRFSAERPERSVSTLKIQRTEQGDSAVYLCASSFEGGGSKYFGPGTRLTVT.

The chain recombines TRBV10-3 with TRBJ2-2; the D is unclear. The V and J ends lost 5 bases and 8 bases respectively, with 3 bases between them. Germline CDR1 reads ENHRY; CDR2 reads SYGVKD. The CDR3 runs to 10 residues. CDR3 loop: CAISSGELFF. The CDR3 DNA sequence: TGTGCCATCAGTTCAGGGGAGCTGTTTTTT.

This clonotype was seen many times. The genes are TRBV28 and TRBJ2-5; D is perhaps TRBD2 (6 bases). V lost 4 bases and J lost 3, with 9 bases in between. CDR3 size: 13 residues. Germline values: CDR1 MDHEN, CDR2 SYDVKM. The CDR3 DNA sequence: TGTGCCAGCAGTTCTGGAGGGGAAGAGACCCAGTACTTC. It codes for CASSSGGEETQYF.

A remark on this clonotype: This could be a read error, since a much larger clone is one nucleotide away. This rearrangement joins TRBV10-3 to TRBJ1-2; the D is unclear. This CDR3 region has 12 residues. Germline V gene data show CDR1 as ENHRY and CDR2 as SYGVKD. DNA of the CDR3: TGTGCCAGCAGTCCCCGGGTGGCGGGCTACACCTTC. Protein sequence: CASSPRVAGYTF.

The chain uses TRBV20-1 and TRBJ1-6, with D maybe TRBD1 (5 bases). CDR1 is DFQATT, CDR2 SNEGSKA, per germline (reference sequence). The CDR3 totals 9 residues. Between the trimmed V and J ends, which lost 7 bases and 12 bases, there was a span of 7 bases. The CDR3 bases are TGCAGTGACGGGGGACCCCTCCACTTT. Translation: CSDGGPLHF.

CDR3 in DNA: TGTGCCAGCAGCTTCGGTAAGGGGGCCAACGTCCTGACTTTC. It specifies CASSFGKGANVLTF. The genes are TRBV7-9 and TRBJ2-6; D unresolved. Germline lookup yields CDR1 SEHNR and CDR2 FQNEAQ (reference sequence). V dropped 3 bases and J dropped 4 bases, with 7 bases sitting between them. This CDR3 has 14 residues. The full variable domain, with the rest looked up from reference TRBV7-9 and TRBJ2-6, is DTGVSQNPRHKITKRGQNVTFRCDPISEHNRLYWYRQTLGQGPEFLTYFQNEAQLEKSRLLSDRFSAERPKGSFSTLEIQRTEQGDSAMYLCASSFGKGANVLTFGAGSRLTVL.

This clonotype appeared many times. The rearrangement links TRBV5-5 to TRBJ2-7; D gene uncertain. V was clipped by 2 bases and J by 3 bases, with 12 bases between them. The CDR3 covers 14 residues. The V gene's germline CDR1 is SGHKS and CDR2 YYEKEE (reference sequence). The CDR3 coding sequence is TGTGCCAGCAGCTTAACGATGGGGAACTACGAGCAGTACTTC. It codes for CASSLTMGNYEQYF.

About this clonotype itself: This CDR3 is missing its conserved last phenylalanine or tryptophan, likely due to a read error. The limits of the CDR3 on the DNA are not certain, so only TCRdb's listed CDR3 is given. This chain uses TRBV20-1 with TRBJ1-1; the DNA was not used to check the table's D call, TRBD1. Germline V gene lookup returns CDR1 DFQATT and CDR2 SNEGSKA (reference sequence). With termini counted, the CDR3 has 9 amino acids. CDR3 residues: CSAREVKGV.

This chain connects TRBV2 to TRBJ2-5; 8 nucleotides line up with TRBD2. With V trimmed by 5 bases and J by 4 bases, 15 bases remained unmatched. Per the germline V gene, CDR1 is SNHLY and CDR2 is FYNNEI. This CDR3 has 17 residues. CDR3 protein: CASSSRRGSGAPETQYF. The CDR3 DNA is TGTGCCAGCAGTTCCCGGCGGGGTAGCGGGGCCCCAGAGACCCAGTACTTC.

This clonotype appeared a single time. A read error may be the cause here, since a much bigger clone is one base away. This chain connects TRBV10-3 to TRBJ1-1; D remains ambiguous. This CDR3 comprises 13 residues. The ends were cut back, 6 bases at V and 4 bases at J, with 12 bases in the middle. Germline V CDR1 and CDR2: ENHRY, SYGVKD. The CDR3 loop reads CAISPSLSTEAFF. CDR3 in DNA: TGTGCCATCAGCCCTTCCTTGAGCACTGAAGCTTTCTTT.

This clonotype was detected only once. The gene calls are TRBV15 and TRBJ1-5, with 11 positions matching TRBD1. CDR1 is LNHNV and CDR2 is YYDKDF in the germline V gene (reference sequence). Trimming cost V 3 bases and J 6 bases; bases outside gene matches: 4. The CDR3 extends over 15 amino acids. The CDR3 spells CATSRDRGLSQPQHF. The CDR3 DNA reads TGTGCCACCAGCAGGGACAGGGGGCTTAGTCAGCCCCAGCATTTT. Combining the CDR3 with reference TRBV15 and TRBJ1-5 gives the whole variable domain DAMVIQNPRYQVTQFGKPVTLSCSQTLNHNVMYWYQQKSSQAPKLLFHYYDKDFNNEADTPDNFQSRRPNTSFCFLDIRSPGLGDTAMYLCATSRDRGLSQPQHFGDGTRLSIL.

This clonotype has a handful of counts. The rearrangement links TRBV29-1 to TRBJ2-2; the D is unclear. V dropped 3 bases and J dropped 5 bases, with 13 bases sitting between them. Germline CDR1 SQVTM, CDR2 ANQGSEA. The CDR3 covers 14 residues. The CDR3 DNA sequence: TGCAGCGTTGATATAGGCCTCTCGACCGGGGAGCTGTTTTTT. Its translation: CSVDIGLSTGELFF.

The rearrangement uses TRBV20-1 and TRBJ1-6; D perhaps matches TRBD1 (6 bases). CDR1 is DFQATT and CDR2 is SNEGSKA in the germline V gene (reference sequence). This CDR3 region has 13 residues. The V end was cut by 3 bases, the J end by 13 bases, with 16 bases between. CDR3: CSASEQGNQPLHF. In DNA, the CDR3 is TGCAGTGCTAGCGAACAGGGTAATCAGCCCCTCCACTTT.

The chain couples TRBV6-5 to TRBJ1-5; TRBD1 matches 7 bases. This CDR3 spans 15 amino acids. Looked up from germline, CDR1 is MNHEY and CDR2 is SVGAGI. The junction had 7 bases not matched to a gene; V was cut back by 6 bases and J by 2 bases. The DNA for the CDR3 is TGTGCCAGCAGGTCCCGACAGGGCGGCAATCAGCCCCAGCATTTT. Its translation: CASRSRQGGNQPQHF.

This clonotype was recorded many times. A much larger clone lies a single base off, so this may be a read error. The CDR3 coding sequence is TGCAGCGTTGAGGCAGGCGCCTACGAGCAGTACTTC. Residues: CSVEAGAYEQYF. V and J are TRBV29-1 and TRBJ2-7; D gene unclear. Trimming took off 3 bases at V and 2 bases at J, with 8 bases between the two ends. The CDR3 runs to 12 residues. CDR1 and CDR2 (germline): SQVTM, ANQGSEA.

This clonotype was seen at least ten times. J is TRBJ1-2 and V is TRBV12-3 or TRBV12-4; D call uncertain. V lost 5 bases and J lost 6, with 13 bases in between. The CDR3 spans 13 residues. The CDR3 bases are TGTGCCAGCAGTCTTACTGCGCGTCATGGCTACACCTTC. Its protein is CASSLTARHGYTF.

The rearrangement links TRBV4-1 to TRBJ1-4; D may be TRBD1 (5 bases). The CDR3 consists of 16 residues. Per germline, CDR1 MGHRA and CDR2 YSYEKL. Trimming left V 4 bases short and J 8 bases short, with 20 bases between. The CDR3 loop reads CASSRGGDPRREKLFF. The CDR3 nucleotides are TGCGCCAGCAGCCGTGGGGGGGACCCTAGGCGGGAAAAACTGTTTTTT.

As for this clonotype: Since a much larger clone is just one base distant, this may be a read error. This CDR3 is missing its conserved last phenylalanine or tryptophan, likely due to a read error. This chain links TRBV6-5 with TRBJ1-6; no clear D gene. This CDR3 has 15 amino acids. Germline loops: CDR1 MNHEY, CDR2 SVGAGI. V was trimmed by 0 bases and J by 0 bases, leaving 3 bases between them. The CDR3 DNA reads TGTGCCAGCAGTTACTCATCCTCCTATAATTCACCCCTCCACCTT. Translated, it gives CASSYSSSYNSPLHL.

The chain is built from TRBV10-3 and TRBJ1-6, with 8 bases aligning to TRBD1. Unmatched junction bases numbered 7, after V lost 5 bases and J lost 7 bases. The CDR3 totals 15 residues. CDR1 and CDR2 (germline): ENHRY, SYGVKD. CDR3 DNA: TGTGCCATCAGTTGGCAGGGGGCAATCAATTCACCCCTCCACTTT. Translation: CAISWQGAINSPLHF.

The table lists this clonotype with a few counts. This chain connects TRBV28 to TRBJ2-7; 9 bases match TRBD2. V lost 6 bases to trimming and J lost 2 bases; unmatched junction nucleotides: 5. This CDR3 is built from 14 residues. Germline CDR1 is MDHEN and CDR2 is SYDVKM. The CDR3 reads CASRETSGPYEQYF. The CDR3 nucleotides read TGTGCCAGCAGGGAGACTAGCGGTCCCTACGAGCAGTACTTC.

Many counts were recorded for this clonotype. CDR3 sequence: CASSLAQVNTEAFF. CDR3 nucleotide sequence: TGCGCCAGCAGCTTGGCGCAGGTGAACACTGAAGCTTTCTTT. V gene TRBV5-1 combines with J gene TRBJ1-1, with no clear D. V was trimmed by 0 bases and J by 0 bases, leaving 6 bases between them. Germline V gene lookup returns CDR1 SGHRS and CDR2 YFSETQ. The CDR3 has 14 residues.

The V gene is TRBV7-9, the J gene TRBJ2-7; D not certain. Germline values: CDR1 SEHNR, CDR2 FQNEAQ (reference sequence). Trimming took off 4 bases at V and 7 bases at J, with 8 bases between the two ends. This CDR3 contains 11 residues. The chain's CDR3 is CASSSQNEQYF. The CDR3 nucleotides read TGTGCCAGCAGCTCCCAGAATGAGCAGTACTTC.

This clonotype was observed at least ten times. The V and J genes are TRBV13 and TRBJ1-6, with D possibly matching TRBD1 (5 bases). This CDR3 has 14 amino acids. The ends were cut back, 5 bases at V and 6 bases at J, with 11 bases in the middle. The germline gives CDR1 PRHDT, CDR2 FYEKMQ (reference sequence). This CDR3 is CASSPGLVNSPLHF. CDR3 DNA sequence: TGTGCCAGCAGCCCGGGACTGGTTAATTCACCCCTCCACTTT.